The following is a T cell receptor beta chain sequence with its context. The antigen remains undetermined. The method was immunoSEQ multiplex PCR; TCRdb's version includes in-frame clones alone and lacks a portion of them. This sample has around 4,000 clones, with 62% found just once. This sample stems from a study of coeliac disease. General study results and limits: In active celiac disease, intraepithelial and lamina propria TRB and TRG repertoires were less clonal than controls. TRB repertoires were largely private, with most amino acid sequences found in only one sample. Unbiased detection of gliadin-specific T cells was judged not feasible with this approach.

Source material: intraepithelial lymphocytes from the gut. This sequence originates from a woman in her late teens or twenties with active celiac disease.

CDR3 nucleotides: TGTGCCAGCAGTTACTTTCCGGGACAGGGGGACTCACCCCTCCACTTT. Translation gives CASSYFPGQGDSPLHF. The V and J genes are TRBV6-5 and TRBJ1-6, with 11 bases that match TRBD1. Looked up from germline, CDR1 is MNHEY and CDR2 is SVGAGI. Trimming took 1 base from V and 10 from J; bases not matched to a gene: 6. This CDR3 region has 16 residues.